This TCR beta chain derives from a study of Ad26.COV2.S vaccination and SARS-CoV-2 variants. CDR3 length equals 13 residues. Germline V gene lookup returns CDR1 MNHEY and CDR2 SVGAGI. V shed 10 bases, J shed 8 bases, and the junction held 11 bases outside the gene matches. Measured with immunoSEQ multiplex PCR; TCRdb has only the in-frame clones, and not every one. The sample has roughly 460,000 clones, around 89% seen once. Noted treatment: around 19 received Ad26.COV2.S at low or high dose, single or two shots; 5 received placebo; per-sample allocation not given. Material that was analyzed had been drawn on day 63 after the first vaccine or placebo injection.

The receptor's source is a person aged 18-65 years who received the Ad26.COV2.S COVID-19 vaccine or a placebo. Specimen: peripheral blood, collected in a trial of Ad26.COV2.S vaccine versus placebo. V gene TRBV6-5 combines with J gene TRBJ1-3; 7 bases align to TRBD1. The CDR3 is CATQQATGDTIYF. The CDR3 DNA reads TGTGCCACCCAACAGGCAACAGGGGACACCATATATTTT.